This T cell receptor (beta chain) was documented in a study of blood T cell repertoires in COVID-19. Background on the study: The samples span acute and convalescent COVID-19 from the United States, Italy and Spain. T cells, B-cell-depleted T cells, or PBMCs provided the cDNA or gDNA that served as material.

In the authors' methods: Researchers report that nucleated cell counts were estimated from reference gene primer amplification. Profiling relied on immunoSEQ multiplex PCR, and the TCRdb table lists in-frame clones only, not all of them. V and J calls plus clone size are reproduced from that table; the DNA served to infer D and trimming. The sample yields roughly 150,000 clones, about 85% seen once. The junction had 4 bases not matched to a gene; V was cut back by 3 bases and J by 0 bases. From germline, CDR1 is MGHDK and CDR2 SYGVNS. The CDR3 sequence is 15 residues long. In Seattle, patients joined the study during active infection and were tracked longitudinally.

The TCR comes from a woman between 50 and 59 years old with COVID-19, enrolled during active disease. Sequenced input: peripheral blood. The genes are TRBV25-1 and TRBJ1-1; 7 nucleotides agree with TRBD1. In nucleotides, the CDR3 is TGTGCCAGCAGTGAGACAGGGTCCCTGAACACTGAAGCTTTCTTT. This encodes CASSETGSLNTEAFF. Drawing the rest from reference TRBV25-1 and TRBJ1-1, the complete variable domain is EADIYQTPRYLVIGTGKKITLECSQTMGHDKMYWYQQDPGMELHLIHYSYGVNSTEKGDLSSESTVSRIRTEHFPLTLESARPSHTSQYLCASSETGSLNTEAFFGQGTRLTVV.